The rows below give T cell receptor beta chains drawn from one sample of a study of blood T cell repertoires in COVID-19. Clones were sequenced by immunoSEQ multiplex PCR, and TCRdb holds only the in-frame ones, with some missing. The top ten hold about 5% of the sample, which has around 50,000 clones, around 73% seen once. Sequenced material: PBMCs or T cells enriched from blood (not recorded which). These receptors all stem from a woman aged 45-60 years with acute COVID-19. The CDR3 runs from the conserved cysteine through the conserved F or W. A D gene is named only where the DNA matches it firmly. Clone size is stated in some rows and not others, as once, few, many or a class when expanded.

TRBD1	TRBV7-6	TRBJ1-1	NA	CASSLGGQGRGTEAFF	TGTGCCAGCAGCTTAGGAGGACAGGGAAGAGGCACTGAAGCTTTCTTT
TRBD1	TRBV2	TRBJ1-6	NA	CASSEDRSSYNSPLHF	TGTGCCAGCAGTGAGGACAGGAGCTCCTATAATTCACCCCTCCACTTT
TRBD1	TRBV9	TRBJ1-3	NA	CASSVASDRGAGNTIYF	TGTGCCAGCAGCGTAGCTTCGGACAGGGGGGCCGGAAACACCATATATTTT
NA	TRBV9	TRBJ1-1	once	CASSVVVDREAFF	TGTGCCAGCAGCGTAGTGGTGGACAGAGAAGCTTTCTTT
NA	TRBV5-1	TRBJ2-3	NA	CASSLGSYFGTDTQYF	TGCGCCAGCAGCTTGGGGTCGTACTTTGGCACAGATACGCAGTATTTT
NA	TRBV3-1/TRBV3-2	TRBJ2-1	NA	CASSQDLGGRNEQFF	TGTGCCAGCAGCCAAGATCTGGGCGGGCGTAATGAGCAGTTCTTC
TRBD1	TRBV13	TRBJ1-2	NA	CASSPLTGSNYGYTF	TGTGCCAGCAGCCCCCTGACAGGGTCCAACTATGGCTACACCTTC
NA	TRBV3-1/TRBV3-2	TRBJ2-4	NA	CASSQYGGGGQTVAKNIQYF	TGTGCCAGCAGCCAGTACGGAGGAGGCGGCCAAACTGTAGCCAAAAACATTCAGTACTTC
TRBD1	TRBV6-5	TRBJ1-1	few	CASSPGQEGAFF	TGTGCCAGCAGCCCAGGACAGGAAGGAGCTTTCTTT
TRBD1	TRBV6-2/TRBV6-3	TRBJ2-2	NA	CASSWGDRVTGELFF	TGTGCCAGCAGTTGGGGGGACAGGGTCACCGGGGAGCTGTTTTTT
TRBD1	TRBV5-6	TRBJ1-3	NA	CASSLGQVSGNTIYF	TGTGCCAGCAGCTTAGGACAGGTCTCTGGAAACACCATATATTTT
NA	TRBV7-8	TRBJ1-5	NA	CASTLNNQPQHF	TGTGCCAGCACACTGAACAATCAGCCCCAGCATTTT
NA	TRBV27	TRBJ2-7	NA	CASSPRGGAEQYF	TGTGCCAGCAGTCCCCGTGGCGGTGCCGAGCAGTACTTC
TRBD2	TRBV30	TRBJ2-7	NA	CAWSPLAGVSYEQYF	TGTGCCTGGAGTCCACTAGCGGGGGTTTCCTACGAGCAGTACTTC
NA	TRBV5-1	TRBJ1-1	NA	CASSPKGETITEAFF	TGCGCCAGCAGCCCGAAGGGGGAGACAATTACTGAAGCTTTCTTT
NA	TRBV2	TRBJ2-7	NA	CASSFVLGDEQYF	TGTGCCAGCAGTTTCGTCCTGGGCGACGAGCAGTACTTC
TRBD1	TRBV28	TRBJ1-5	NA	CASSYRDSYQPQHF	TGTGCCAGCAGTTACAGGGACAGCTATCAGCCCCAGCATTTT
TRBD1	TRBV6-5	TRBJ1-4	NA	CASSYRQGAGEKLFF	TGTGCCAGCAGTTACCGACAGGGGGCAGGGGAAAAACTGTTTTTT
NA	TRBV5-4	TRBJ1-3	NA	CASSLRGKSGNTIYF	TGTGCCAGCAGCTTGCGGGGAAAATCTGGAAACACCATATATTTT
NA	TRBV2	TRBJ1-6	few	CASSDMGGSNSPLHF	TGTGCCAGCAGTGATATGGGGGGGAGCAATTCACCCCTCCACTTT
NA	TRBV27	TRBJ1-2	NA	CASSFAGPNYGYTF	TGTGCCAGCAGTTTCGCAGGGCCTAACTATGGCTACACCTTC
TRBD2	TRBV5-8	TRBJ2-7	once	CASGANGRGSYEQYF	TGTGCCAGCGGGGCCAATGGGCGGGGGAGCTACGAGCAGTACTTC
NA	TRBV9	TRBJ1-2	NA	CASSPSLDTNYGYTF	TGTGCCAGCAGCCCCAGTCTCGATACCAACTATGGCTACACCTTC
NA	TRBV19	TRBJ1-2	NA	CASSFGQNYGYTF	TGTGCCAGTAGTTTCGGACAGAACTATGGCTACACCTTC
TRBD1	TRBV5-1	TRBJ1-2	NA	CASSLEAGGPHNYGYTF	TGCGCCAGCAGCTTGGAGGCAGGGGGGCCACATAACTATGGCTACACCTTC
TRBD2	TRBV5-1	TRBJ2-7	NA	CASSLWEAGGDREQYF	TGCGCCAGCAGCTTGTGGGAAGCGGGGGGAGATCGGGAGCAGTACTTC
TRBD2	TRBV19	TRBJ2-1	NA	CASSSGGGVNEQFF	TGTGCCAGTAGTAGTGGCGGGGGTGTCAATGAGCAGTTCTTC
NA	TRBV12-5	TRBJ2-1	NA	CASLAYHNEQFF	TGTGCTAGTCTAGCGTATCACAATGAGCAGTTCTTC
NA	TRBV7-9	TRBJ1-2	few	CASSLDRSWGGYTF	TGTGCCAGCAGCTTAGACAGGTCTTGGGGTGGCTACACCTTC
NA	TRBV7-9	TRBJ1-1	NA	CASSSQGPAEAFF	TGTGCCAGCAGCTCACAGGGACCGGCTGAAGCTTTCTTT
TRBD2	TRBV7-8	TRBJ2-7	NA	CASSSPRGGRYEQYF	TGTGCCAGCAGCTCCCCCCGGGGGGGGAGGTACGAGCAGTACTTC
NA	TRBV5-4	TRBJ2-3	NA	CASSGEVTDTQYF	TGTGCCAGCAGCGGGGAGGTGACAGATACGCAGTATTTT
TRBD1	TRBV3-1/TRBV3-2	TRBJ1-1	few	CASTQRDRVRTEAFF	TGTGCCAGCACCCAAAGAGACAGGGTACGGACTGAAGCTTTCTTT
TRBD1	TRBV5-1	TRBJ1-1	NA	CASRRGQNTEAFF	TGCGCCAGCAGGAGGGGGCAGAACACTGAAGCTTTCTTT
TRBD1	TRBV3-1/TRBV3-2	TRBJ1-2	few	CASSPRQGRGYTF	TGTGCCAGCAGCCCTAGACAGGGACGGGGCTACACCTTC
TRBD1	TRBV5-1	TRBJ1-3	NA	CASSVSRGPGNTIYF	TGCGCCAGCAGCGTCTCCAGGGGGCCTGGAAACACCATATATTTT
NA	TRBV7-8	TRBJ2-1	NA	CASSLLASGALNEQFF	TGTGCCAGCAGCTTATTAGCTTCAGGGGCTCTCAATGAGCAGTTCTTC
TRBD1	TRBV11-2	TRBJ2-3	NA	CASSSGQGTDTQYF	TGTGCCAGCAGCTCCGGACAGGGCACAGATACGCAGTATTTT
NA	TRBV19	TRBJ1-1	few	CASSIQNTEAFF	TGTGCCAGTAGTATCCAGAACACTGAAGCTTTCTTT
NA	TRBV7-2	TRBJ2-3	NA	CASSSRTTSTDTQYF	TGTGCCAGCAGCTCTAGGACTACCAGCACAGATACGCAGTATTTT
NA	TRBV6-1	TRBJ1-6	NA	CASSEVGGRSPLHF	TGTGCCAGCAGTGAAGTCGGCGGGAGGTCACCCCTCCACTTT
TRBD1	TRBV12-5	TRBJ1-5	NA	CASGPGQHSNQPQHF	TGTGCTAGTGGCCCGGGACAGCATAGCAATCAGCCCCAGCATTTT
NA	TRBV3-1/TRBV3-2	TRBJ2-2	NA	CASSQGGRGPRGGELFF	TGTGCCAGCAGCCAAGGAGGGCGGGGCCCTCGAGGCGGGGAGCTGTTTTTT
NA	TRBV4-2	TRBJ1-2	NA	CASSQHGEGNYGYTF	TGTGCCAGCAGCCAACACGGGGAAGGGAACTATGGCTACACCTTC
TRBD2	TRBV29-1	TRBJ2-7	NA	CSVEGLAVNEQYF	TGCAGCGTTGAAGGGCTAGCGGTGAACGAGCAGTACTTC
TRBD2	TRBV10-3	TRBJ2-5	NA	CAIKASGIQETQYF	TGTGCCATCAAGGCTAGCGGAATACAAGAGACCCAGTACTTC
NA	TRBV19	TRBJ2-7	NA	CASSIVYMGANEQYF	TGTGCCAGTAGTATAGTCTACATGGGGGCCAACGAGCAGTACTTC
NA	TRBV11-3	TRBJ1-3	NA	CASSVGQTIYF	TGTGCCAGCAGCGTTGGACAGACCATATATTTT
TRBD2	TRBV5-1	TRBJ2-2	NA	CASSFQTSGGAPGELFF	TGCGCCAGCAGCTTCCAGACTAGCGGGGGGGCCCCCGGGGAGCTGTTTTTT
TRBD1	TRBV6-5	TRBJ1-2	NA	CASRLASTGSYGYTF	TGTGCCAGCAGACTGGCATCGACAGGGAGCTATGGCTACACCTTC
TRBD2	TRBV6-4	TRBJ2-2	NA	CASRILAGGLNTGELFF	TGTGCCAGCAGGATACTAGCGGGGGGCTTGAACACCGGGGAGCTGTTTTTT
TRBD1	TRBV28	TRBJ2-7	NA	CASLDRDRGTEQYF	TGTGCCAGTTTGGACAGGGACAGGGGGACCGAGCAGTACTTC
TRBD2	TRBV5-4	TRBJ2-5	NA	CASSLERGYQETQYF	TGTGCCAGCAGCTTGGAGCGGGGTTACCAAGAGACCCAGTACTTC
TRBD2	TRBV5-6	TRBJ2-1	NA	CASTSYTSGGAPNEQFF	TGTGCCAGCACCTCGTATACTAGCGGGGGGGCCCCAAATGAGCAGTTCTTC
NA	TRBV19	TRBJ2-2	NA	CASSVTGSGELFF	TGTGCCAGTAGTGTCACAGGGTCCGGGGAGCTGTTTTTT